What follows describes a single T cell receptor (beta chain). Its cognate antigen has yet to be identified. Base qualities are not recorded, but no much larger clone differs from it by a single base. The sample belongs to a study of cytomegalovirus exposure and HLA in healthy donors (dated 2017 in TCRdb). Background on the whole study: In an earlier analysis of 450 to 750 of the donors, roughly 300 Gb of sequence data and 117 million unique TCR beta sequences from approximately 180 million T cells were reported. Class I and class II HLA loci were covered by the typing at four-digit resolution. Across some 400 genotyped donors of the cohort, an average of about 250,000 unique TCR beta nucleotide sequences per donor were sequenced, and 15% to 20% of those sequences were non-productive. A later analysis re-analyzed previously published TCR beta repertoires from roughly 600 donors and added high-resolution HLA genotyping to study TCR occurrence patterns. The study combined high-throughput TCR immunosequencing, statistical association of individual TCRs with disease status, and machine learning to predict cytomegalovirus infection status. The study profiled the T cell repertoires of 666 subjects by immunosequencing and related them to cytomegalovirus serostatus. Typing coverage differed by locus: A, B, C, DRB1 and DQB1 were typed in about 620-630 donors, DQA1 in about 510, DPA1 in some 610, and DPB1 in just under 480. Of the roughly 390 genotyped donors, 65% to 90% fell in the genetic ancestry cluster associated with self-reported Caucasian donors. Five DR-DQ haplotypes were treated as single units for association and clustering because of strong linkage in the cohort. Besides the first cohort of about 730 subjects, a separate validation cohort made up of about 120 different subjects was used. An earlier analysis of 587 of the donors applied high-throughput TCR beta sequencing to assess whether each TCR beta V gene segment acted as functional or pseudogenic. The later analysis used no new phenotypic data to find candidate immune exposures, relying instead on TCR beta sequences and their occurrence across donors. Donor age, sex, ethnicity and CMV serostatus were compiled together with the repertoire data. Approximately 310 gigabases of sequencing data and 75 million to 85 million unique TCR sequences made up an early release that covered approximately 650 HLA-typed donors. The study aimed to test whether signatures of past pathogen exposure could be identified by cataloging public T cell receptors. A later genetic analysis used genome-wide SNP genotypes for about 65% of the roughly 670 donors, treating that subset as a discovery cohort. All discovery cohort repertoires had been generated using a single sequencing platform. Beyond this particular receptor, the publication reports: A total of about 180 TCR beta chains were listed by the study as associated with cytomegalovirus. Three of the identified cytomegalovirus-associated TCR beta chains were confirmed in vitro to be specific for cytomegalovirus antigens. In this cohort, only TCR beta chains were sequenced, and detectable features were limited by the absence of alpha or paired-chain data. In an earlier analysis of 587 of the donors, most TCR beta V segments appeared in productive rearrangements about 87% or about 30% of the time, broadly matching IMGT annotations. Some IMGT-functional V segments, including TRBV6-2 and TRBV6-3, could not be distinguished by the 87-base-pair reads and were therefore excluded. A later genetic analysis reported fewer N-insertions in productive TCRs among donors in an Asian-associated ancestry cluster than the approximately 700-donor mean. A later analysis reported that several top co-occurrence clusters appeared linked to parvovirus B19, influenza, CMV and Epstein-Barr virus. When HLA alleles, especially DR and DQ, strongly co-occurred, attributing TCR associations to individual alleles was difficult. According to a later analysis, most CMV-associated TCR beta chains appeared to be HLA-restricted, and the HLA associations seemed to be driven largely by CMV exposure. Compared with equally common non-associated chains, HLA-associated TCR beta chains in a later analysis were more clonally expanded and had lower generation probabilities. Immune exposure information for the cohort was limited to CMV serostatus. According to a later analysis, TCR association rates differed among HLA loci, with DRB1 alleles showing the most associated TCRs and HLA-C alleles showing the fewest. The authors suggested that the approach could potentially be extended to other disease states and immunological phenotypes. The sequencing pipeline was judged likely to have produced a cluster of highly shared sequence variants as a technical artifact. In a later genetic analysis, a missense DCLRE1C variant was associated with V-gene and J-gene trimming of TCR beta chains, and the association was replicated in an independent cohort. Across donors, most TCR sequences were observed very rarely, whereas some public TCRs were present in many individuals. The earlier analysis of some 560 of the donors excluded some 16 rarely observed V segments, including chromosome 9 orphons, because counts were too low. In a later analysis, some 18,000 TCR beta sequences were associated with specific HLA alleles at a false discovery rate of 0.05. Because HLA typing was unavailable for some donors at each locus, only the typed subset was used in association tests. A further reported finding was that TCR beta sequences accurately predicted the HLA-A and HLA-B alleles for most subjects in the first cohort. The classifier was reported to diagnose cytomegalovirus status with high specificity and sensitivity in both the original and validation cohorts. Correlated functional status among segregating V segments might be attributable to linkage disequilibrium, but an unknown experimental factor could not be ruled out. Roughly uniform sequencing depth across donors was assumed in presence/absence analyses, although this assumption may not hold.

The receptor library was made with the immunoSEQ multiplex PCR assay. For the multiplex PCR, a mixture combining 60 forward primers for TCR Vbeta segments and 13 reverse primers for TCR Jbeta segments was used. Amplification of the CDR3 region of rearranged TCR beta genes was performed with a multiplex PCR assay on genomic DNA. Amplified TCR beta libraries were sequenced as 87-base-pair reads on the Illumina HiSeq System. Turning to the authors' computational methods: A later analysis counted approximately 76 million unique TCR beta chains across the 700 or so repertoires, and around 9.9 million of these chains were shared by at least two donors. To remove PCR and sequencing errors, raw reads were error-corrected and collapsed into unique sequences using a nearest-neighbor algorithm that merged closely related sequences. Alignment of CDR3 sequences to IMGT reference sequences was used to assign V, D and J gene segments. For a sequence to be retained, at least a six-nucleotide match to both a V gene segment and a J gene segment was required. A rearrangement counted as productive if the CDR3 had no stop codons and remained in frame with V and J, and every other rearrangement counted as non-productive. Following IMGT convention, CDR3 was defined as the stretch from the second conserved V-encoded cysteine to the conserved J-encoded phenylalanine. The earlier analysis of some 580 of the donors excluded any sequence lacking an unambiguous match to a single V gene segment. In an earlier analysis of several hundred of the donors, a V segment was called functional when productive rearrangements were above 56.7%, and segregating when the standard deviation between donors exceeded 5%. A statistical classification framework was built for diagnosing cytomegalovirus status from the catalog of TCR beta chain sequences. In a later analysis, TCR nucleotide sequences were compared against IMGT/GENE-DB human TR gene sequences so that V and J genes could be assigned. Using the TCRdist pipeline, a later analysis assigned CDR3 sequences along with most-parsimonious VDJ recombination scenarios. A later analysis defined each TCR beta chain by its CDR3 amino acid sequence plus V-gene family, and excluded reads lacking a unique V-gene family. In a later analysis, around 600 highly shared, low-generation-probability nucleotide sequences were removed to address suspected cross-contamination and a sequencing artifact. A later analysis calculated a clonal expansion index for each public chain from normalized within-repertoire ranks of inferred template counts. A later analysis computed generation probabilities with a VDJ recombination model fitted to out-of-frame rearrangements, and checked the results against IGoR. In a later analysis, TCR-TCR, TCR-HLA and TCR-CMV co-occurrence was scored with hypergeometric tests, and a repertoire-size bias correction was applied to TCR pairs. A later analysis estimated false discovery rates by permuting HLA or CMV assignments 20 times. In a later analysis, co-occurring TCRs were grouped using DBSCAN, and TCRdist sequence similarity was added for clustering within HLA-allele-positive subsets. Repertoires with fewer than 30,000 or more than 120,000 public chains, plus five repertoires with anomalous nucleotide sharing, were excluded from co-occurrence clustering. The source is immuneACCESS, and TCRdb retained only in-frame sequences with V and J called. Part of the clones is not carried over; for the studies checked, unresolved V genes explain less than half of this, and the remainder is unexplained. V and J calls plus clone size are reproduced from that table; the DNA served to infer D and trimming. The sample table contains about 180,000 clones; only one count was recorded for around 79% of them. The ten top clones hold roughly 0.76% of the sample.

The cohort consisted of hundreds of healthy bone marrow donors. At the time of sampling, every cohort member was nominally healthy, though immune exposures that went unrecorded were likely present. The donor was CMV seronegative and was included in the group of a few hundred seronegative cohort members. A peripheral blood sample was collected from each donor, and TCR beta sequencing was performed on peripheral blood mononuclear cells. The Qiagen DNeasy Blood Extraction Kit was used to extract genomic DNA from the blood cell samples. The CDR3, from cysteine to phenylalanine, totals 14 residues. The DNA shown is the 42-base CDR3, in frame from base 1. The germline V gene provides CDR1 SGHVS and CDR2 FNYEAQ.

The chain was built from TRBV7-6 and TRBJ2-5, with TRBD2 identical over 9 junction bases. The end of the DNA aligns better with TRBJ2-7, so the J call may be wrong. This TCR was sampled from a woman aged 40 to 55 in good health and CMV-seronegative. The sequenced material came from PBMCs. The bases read TGTGCCAGCAGCTTTAGCGGGGGCTCCTACGAGCAGTACTTC. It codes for CASSFSGGSYEQYF.